This T cell receptor (beta chain) emerged from a study of blood T cell repertoires in COVID-19. On the study more broadly: From the United States, Italy and Spain came samples of acute and convalescent COVID-19.

Libraries were prepared by immunoSEQ multiplex PCR; TCRdb keeps only in-frame clonotypes and omits some of them. The table records under 250,000 clones, 80% to 90% of them present only once. Germline-derived CDR1 and CDR2 are SGHAT and FQNNGV. This CDR3 has 16 amino acids. V lost 1 base to trimming and J lost 1 base, with 8 bases between them. Sequencing was carried out using peripheral blood. The V and J genes are TRBV11-2 and TRBJ2-6, with a weak D call TRBD1 (5 bases). The receptor was isolated from a woman between 50 and 59 years old with active or convalescent COVID-19. The CDR3, as DNA: TGTGCCAGCAGCTTAGGATCAGGGTCTGGGGCCAACGTCCTGACTTTC. Its protein product is CASSLGSGSGANVLTF.